This T cell receptor (beta chain) derives from a study of blood T cell repertoires in COVID-19. For the study at large: The origin of the acute and convalescent COVID-19 samples was the United States, Italy and Spain.

CDR1 is SGHNT, CDR2 YYREEE, per germline (reference sequence). V lost 1 base to trimming and J lost 10 bases; unmatched junction nucleotides: 11. The CDR3 loop spans 16 amino acids. This clone appeared once. The data were produced by immunoSEQ multiplex PCR, yet TCRdb's version contains in-frame clones alone and is incomplete. In the table there are under 300,000 clones, more than 80% of which are singletons. The source is a man younger than 40 who had recovered from COVID-19. The sequenced material came from peripheral blood. The chain recombines TRBV5-4 with TRBJ2-6, with 7 nucleotides matching TRBD1. CDR3 amino acids: CASSLPVTGRPNVLTF. For the CDR3, the DNA is TGTGCCAGCAGCTTGCCGGTGACAGGGCGCCCTAACGTCCTGACTTTC.